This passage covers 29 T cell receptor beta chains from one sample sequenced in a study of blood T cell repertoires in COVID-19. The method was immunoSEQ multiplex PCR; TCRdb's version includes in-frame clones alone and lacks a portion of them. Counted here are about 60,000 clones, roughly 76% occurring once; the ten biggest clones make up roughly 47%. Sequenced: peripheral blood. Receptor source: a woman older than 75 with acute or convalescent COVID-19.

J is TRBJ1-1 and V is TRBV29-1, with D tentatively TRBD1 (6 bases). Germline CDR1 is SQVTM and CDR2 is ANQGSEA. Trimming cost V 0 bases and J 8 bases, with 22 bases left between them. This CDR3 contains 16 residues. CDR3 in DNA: TGCAGCGTTGAAGATACGGCAGGGGCCAAAGCCCGGGAAGCTTTCTTT. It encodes CSVEDTAGAKAREAFF.

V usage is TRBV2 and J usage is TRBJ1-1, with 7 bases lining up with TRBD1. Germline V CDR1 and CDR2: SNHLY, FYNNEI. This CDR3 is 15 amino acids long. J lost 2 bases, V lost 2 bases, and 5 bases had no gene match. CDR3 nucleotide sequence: TGTGCCAGCAGTGAAAGGCCAGGGGGAAACACTGAAGCTTTCTTT. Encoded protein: CASSERPGGNTEAFF.

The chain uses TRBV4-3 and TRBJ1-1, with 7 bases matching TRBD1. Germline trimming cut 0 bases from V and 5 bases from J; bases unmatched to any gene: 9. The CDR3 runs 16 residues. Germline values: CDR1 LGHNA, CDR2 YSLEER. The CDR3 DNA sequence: TGCGCCAGCAGCCAAGATAGTGGCAGGGGGGATACTGAAGCTTTCTTT. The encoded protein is CASSQDSGRGDTEAFF.

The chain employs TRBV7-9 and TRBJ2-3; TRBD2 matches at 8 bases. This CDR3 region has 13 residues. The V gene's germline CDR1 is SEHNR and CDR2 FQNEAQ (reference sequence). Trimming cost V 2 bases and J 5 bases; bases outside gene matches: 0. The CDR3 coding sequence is TGTGCCAGCAGCTTACTAGCGGGAGATACGCAGTATTTT. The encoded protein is CASSLLAGDTQYF.

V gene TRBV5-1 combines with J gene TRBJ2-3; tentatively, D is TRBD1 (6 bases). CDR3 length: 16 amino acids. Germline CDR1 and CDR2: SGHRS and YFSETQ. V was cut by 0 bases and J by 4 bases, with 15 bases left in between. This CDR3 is CASSLVGGQGADTQYF. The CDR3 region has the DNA TGCGCCAGCAGCTTGGTAGGGGGACAAGGCGCAGATACGCAGTATTTT.

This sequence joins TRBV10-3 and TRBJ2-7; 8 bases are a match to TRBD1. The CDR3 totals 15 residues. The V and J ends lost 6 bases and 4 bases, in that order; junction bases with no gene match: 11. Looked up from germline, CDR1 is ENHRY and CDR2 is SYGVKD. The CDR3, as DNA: TGTGCCATCAGCGTCGGACAGGGAGGAAATTACGAGCAGTACTTC. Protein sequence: CAISVGQGGNYEQYF.

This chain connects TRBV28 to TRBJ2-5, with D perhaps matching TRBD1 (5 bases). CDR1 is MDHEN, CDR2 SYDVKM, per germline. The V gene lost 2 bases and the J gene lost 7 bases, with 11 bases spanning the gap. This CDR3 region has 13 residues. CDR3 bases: TGTGCCAGCAGTTTACGGACATTCCGGACCCAGTACTTC. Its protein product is CASSLRTFRTQYF.

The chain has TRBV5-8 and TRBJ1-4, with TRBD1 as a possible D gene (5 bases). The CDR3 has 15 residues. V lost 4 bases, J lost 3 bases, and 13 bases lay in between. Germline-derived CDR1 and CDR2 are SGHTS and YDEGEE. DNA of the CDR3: TGTGCCAGCAGCAGCGCAGGGCGTTCTAATGAAAAACTGTTTTTT. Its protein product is CASSSAGRSNEKLFF. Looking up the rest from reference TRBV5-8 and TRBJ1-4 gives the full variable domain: EAGVTQSPTHLIKTRGQQATLRCSPISGHTSVYWYQQALGLGLQFLLWYDEGEERNRGNFPPRFSGRQFPNYSSELNVNALELEDSALYLCASSSAGRSNEKLFFGSGTQLSVL.

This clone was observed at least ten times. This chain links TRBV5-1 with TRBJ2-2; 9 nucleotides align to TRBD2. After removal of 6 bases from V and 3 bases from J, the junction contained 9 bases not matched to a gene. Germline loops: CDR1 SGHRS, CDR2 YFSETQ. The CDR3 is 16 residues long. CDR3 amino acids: CASNEPERGDTGELFF. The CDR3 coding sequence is TGCGCCAGCAACGAACCGGAGCGGGGGGACACCGGGGAGCTGTTTTTT.

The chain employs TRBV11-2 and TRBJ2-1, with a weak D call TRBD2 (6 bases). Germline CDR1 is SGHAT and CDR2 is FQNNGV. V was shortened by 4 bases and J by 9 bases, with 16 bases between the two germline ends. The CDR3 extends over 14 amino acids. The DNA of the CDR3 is TGTGCCAGCAGCTGGGGGGAGGTATCTCGTGAGCAGTTCTTC. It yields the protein CASSWGEVSREQFF. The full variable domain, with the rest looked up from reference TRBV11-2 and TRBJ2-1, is EAGVAQSPRYKIIEKRQSVAFWCNPISGHATLYWYQQILGQGPKLLIQFQNNGVVDDSQLPKDRFSAERLKGVDSTLKIQPAKLEDSAVYLCASSWGEVSREQFFGPGTRLTVL.

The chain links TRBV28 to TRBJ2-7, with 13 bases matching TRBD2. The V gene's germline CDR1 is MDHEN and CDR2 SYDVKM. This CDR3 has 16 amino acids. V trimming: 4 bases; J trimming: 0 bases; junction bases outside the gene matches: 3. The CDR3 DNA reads TGTGCCAGCAGTTCACTAGCGGGAGGGATCTCCTACGAGCAGTACTTC. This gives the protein CASSSLAGGISYEQYF.

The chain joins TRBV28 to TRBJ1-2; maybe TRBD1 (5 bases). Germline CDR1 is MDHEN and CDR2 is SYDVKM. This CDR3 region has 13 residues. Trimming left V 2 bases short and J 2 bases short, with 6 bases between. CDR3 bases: TGTGCCAGCAGTTTAGGGGGGAACTATGGCTACACCTTC. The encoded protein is CASSLGGNYGYTF.

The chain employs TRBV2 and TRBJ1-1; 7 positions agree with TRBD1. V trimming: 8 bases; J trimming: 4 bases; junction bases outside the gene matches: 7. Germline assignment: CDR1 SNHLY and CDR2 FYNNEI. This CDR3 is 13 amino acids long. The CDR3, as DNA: TGTGCCAGCTGGAGGGGGCTGGGCACTGAAGCTTTCTTT. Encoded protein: CASWRGLGTEAFF.

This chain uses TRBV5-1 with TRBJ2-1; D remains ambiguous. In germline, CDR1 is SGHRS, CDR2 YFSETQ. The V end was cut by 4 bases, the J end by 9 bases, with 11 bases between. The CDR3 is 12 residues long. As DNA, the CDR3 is TGCGCCAGCAGCCTTTACGGTGGTGAGCAGTTCTTC. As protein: CASSLYGGEQFF.

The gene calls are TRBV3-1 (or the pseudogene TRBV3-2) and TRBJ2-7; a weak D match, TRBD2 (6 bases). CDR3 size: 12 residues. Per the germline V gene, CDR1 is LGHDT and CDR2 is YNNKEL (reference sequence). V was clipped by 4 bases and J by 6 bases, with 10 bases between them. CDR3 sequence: CASSLREGEQYF. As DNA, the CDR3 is TGTGCCAGCAGCCTGCGGGAAGGCGAGCAGTACTTC.

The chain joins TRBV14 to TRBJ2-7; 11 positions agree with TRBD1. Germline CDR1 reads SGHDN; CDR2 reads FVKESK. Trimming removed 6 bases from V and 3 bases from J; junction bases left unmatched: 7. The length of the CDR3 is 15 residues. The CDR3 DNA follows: TGTGCCAGCAGTCCCCAGGGGACAGGGGGCTACGAGCAGTACTTC. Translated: CASSPQGTGGYEQYF. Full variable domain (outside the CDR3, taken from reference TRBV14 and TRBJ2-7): EAGVTQFPSHSVIEKGQTVTLRCDPISGHDNLYWYRRVMGKEIKFLLHFVKESKQDESGMPNNRFLAERTGGTYSTLKVQPAELEDSGVYFCASSPQGTGGYEQYFGPGTRLTVT.

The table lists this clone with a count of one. CDR3 sequence reads: CAWRTQGTGELFF. In DNA, the CDR3 is TGTGCCTGGAGGACACAGGGAACCGGGGAGCTGTTTTTT. The V and J genes are TRBV30 and TRBJ2-2, with D possibly being TRBD1 (6 bases). The V gene lost 3 bases and the J gene lost 5 bases, with 10 bases spanning the gap. The CDR3 totals 13 residues. Per the germline V gene, CDR1 is GTSNPN and CDR2 is SVGIG (reference sequence).

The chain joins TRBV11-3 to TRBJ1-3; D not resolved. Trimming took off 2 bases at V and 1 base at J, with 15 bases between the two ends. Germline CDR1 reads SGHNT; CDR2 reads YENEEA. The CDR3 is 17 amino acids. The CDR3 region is CASSLTSRGASGNTIYF. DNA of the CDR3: TGTGCCAGCAGCTTAACCTCACGGGGTGCTTCTGGAAACACCATATATTTT.

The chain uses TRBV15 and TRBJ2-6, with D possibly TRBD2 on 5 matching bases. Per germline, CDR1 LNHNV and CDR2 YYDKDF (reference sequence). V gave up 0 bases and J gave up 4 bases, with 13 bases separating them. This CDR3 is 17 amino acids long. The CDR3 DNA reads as TGTGCCACCAGCAGAGATGCGACGGAGGTCGGGGCCAACGTCCTGACTTTC. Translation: CATSRDATEVGANVLTF.

CDR3 region: CASSYAFGGPADTQYF. The DNA for the CDR3 is TGTGCCAGCAGTTACGCTTTCGGGGGGCCAGCAGATACGCAGTATTTT. This rearrangement joins TRBV6-5 to TRBJ2-3, with D maybe TRBD2 (7 bases). CDR3 length: 16 residues. The V end was cut by 2 bases, the J end by 4 bases, with 16 bases between. The germline gives CDR1 MNHEY, CDR2 SVGAGI.

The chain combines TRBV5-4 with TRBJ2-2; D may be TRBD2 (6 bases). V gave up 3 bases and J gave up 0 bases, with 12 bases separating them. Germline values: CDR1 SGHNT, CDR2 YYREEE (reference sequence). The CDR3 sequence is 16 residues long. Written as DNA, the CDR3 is TGTGCCAGCAGCTGGGACTTTTATTCGAACACCGGGGAGCTGTTTTTT. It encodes CASSWDFYSNTGELFF.

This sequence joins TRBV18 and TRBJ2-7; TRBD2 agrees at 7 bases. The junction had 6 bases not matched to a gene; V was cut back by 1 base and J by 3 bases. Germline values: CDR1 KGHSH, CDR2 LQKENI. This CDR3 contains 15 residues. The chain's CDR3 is CASSPRARGDYEQYF. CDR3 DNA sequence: TGTGCCAGCTCACCACGCGCCCGGGGGGACTACGAGCAGTACTTC.

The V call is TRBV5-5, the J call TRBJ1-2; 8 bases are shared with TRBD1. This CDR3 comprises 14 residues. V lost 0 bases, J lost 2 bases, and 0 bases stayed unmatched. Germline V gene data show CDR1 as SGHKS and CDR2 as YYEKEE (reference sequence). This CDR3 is CASSLGTGNYGYTF. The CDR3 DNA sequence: TGTGCCAGCAGCTTGGGGACAGGGAACTATGGCTACACCTTC.

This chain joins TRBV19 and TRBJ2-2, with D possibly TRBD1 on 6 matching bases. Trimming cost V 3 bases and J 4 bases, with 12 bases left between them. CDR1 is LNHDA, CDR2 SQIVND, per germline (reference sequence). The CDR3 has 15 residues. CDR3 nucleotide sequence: TGTGCCAGTAGTATTTCCCCGACAGGCACCGGGGAGCTGTTTTTT. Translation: CASSISPTGTGELFF.

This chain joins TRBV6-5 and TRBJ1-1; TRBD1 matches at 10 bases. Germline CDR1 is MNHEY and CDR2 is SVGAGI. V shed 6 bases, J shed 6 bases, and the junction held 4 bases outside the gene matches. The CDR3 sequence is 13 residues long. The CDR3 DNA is TGTGCCAGCAGAGACAGGGGGCGGGCTGAAGCTTTCTTT. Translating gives CASRDRGRAEAFF.

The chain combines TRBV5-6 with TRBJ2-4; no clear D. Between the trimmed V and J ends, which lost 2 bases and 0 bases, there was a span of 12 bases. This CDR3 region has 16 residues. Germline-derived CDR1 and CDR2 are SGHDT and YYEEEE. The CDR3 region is CASSFFGGIAKNIQYF. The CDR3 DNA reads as TGTGCCAGCAGCTTTTTCGGCGGAATAGCCAAAAACATTCAGTACTTC.

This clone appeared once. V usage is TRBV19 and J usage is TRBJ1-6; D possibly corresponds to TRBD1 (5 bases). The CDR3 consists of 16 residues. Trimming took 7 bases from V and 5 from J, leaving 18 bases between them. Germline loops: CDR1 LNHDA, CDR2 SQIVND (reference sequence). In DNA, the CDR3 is TGTGCCAGTACCCCTACCGGCGGGGGAAATAATTCACCCCTCCACTTT. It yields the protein CASTPTGGGNNSPLHF.

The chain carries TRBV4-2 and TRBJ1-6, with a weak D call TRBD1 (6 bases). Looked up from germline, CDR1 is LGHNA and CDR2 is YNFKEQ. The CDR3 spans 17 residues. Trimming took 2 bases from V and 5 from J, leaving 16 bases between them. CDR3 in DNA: TGTGCCAGCAGCCAAAAACAGGGCACCCAAGATAATTCACCCCTCCACTTT. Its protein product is CASSQKQGTQDNSPLHF.

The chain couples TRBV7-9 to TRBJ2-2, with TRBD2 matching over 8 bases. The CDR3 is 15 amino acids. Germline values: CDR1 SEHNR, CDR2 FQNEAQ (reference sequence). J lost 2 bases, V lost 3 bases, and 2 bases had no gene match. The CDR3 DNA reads TGTGCCAGCAGCTTTTTAGCGGGAAACACCGGGGAGCTGTTTTTT. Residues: CASSFLAGNTGELFF. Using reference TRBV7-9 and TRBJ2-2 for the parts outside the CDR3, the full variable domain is DTGVSQNPRHKITKRGQNVTFRCDPISEHNRLYWYRQTLGQGPEFLTYFQNEAQLEKSRLLSDRFSAERPKGSFSTLEIQRTEQGDSAMYLCASSFLAGNTGELFFGEGSRLTVL.